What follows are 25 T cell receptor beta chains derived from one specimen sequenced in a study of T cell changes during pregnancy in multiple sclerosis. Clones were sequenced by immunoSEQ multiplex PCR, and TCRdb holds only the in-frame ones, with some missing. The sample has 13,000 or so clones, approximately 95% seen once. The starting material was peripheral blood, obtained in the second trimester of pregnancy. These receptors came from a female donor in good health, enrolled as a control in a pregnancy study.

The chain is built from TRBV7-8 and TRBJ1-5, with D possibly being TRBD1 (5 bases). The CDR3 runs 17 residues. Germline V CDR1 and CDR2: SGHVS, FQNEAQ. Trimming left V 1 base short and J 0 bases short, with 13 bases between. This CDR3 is CASSLGGTGNSNQPQHF. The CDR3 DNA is TGTGCCAGCAGCTTAGGGGGCACAGGAAATAGCAATCAGCCCCAGCATTTT. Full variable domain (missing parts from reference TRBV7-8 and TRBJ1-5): GAGVSQSPRYKVAKRGQDVALRCDPISGHVSLFWYQQALGQGPEFLTYFQNEAQLDKSGLPSDRFFAERPEGSVSTLKIQRTQQEDSAVYLCASSLGGTGNSNQPQHFGDGTRLSIL.

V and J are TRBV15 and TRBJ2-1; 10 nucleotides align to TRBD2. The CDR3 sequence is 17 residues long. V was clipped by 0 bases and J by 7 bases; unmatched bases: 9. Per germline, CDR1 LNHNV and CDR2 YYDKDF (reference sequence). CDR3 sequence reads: CATSREGLADPWNEQFF. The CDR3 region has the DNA TGTGCCACCAGCAGAGAAGGACTAGCGGACCCTTGGAATGAGCAGTTCTTC.

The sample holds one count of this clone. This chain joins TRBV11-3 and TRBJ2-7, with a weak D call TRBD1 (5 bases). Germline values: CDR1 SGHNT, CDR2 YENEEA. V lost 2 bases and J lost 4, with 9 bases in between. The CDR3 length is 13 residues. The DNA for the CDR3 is TGTGCCAGCAGCTTACAGGGTCTTTACGAGCAGTACTTC. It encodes CASSLQGLYEQYF.

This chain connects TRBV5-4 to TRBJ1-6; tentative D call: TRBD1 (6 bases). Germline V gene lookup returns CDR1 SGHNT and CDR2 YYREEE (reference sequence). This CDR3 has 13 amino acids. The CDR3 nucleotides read TGTGCATACACAGGGACATATAATTCACCCCTCCACTTT. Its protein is CAYTGTYNSPLHF.

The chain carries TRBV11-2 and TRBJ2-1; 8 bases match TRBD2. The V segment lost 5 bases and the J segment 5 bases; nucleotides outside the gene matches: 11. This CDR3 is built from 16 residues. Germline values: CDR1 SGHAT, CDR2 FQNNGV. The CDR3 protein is CASSPGGLRGNNEQFF. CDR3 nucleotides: TGTGCCAGCAGCCCGGGGGGGCTACGCGGGAACAATGAGCAGTTCTTC.

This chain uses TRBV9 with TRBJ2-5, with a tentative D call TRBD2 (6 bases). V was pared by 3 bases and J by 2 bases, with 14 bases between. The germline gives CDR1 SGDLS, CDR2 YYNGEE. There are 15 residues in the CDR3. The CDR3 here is CASSALGTSQETQYF. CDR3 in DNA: TGTGCCAGCAGCGCCTTAGGGACTTCACAAGAGACCCAGTACTTC. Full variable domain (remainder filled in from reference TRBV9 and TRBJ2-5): DSGVTQTPKHLITATGQRVTLRCSPRSGDLSVYWYQQSLDQGLQFLIQYYNGEERAKGNILERFSAQQFPDLHSELNLSSLELGDSALYFCASSALGTSQETQYFGPGTRLLVL.

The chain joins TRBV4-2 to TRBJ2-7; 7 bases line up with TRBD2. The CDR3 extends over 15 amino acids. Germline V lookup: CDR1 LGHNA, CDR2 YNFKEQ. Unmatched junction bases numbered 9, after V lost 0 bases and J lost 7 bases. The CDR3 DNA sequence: TGTGCCAGCAGCCAAGACGGAGGGGACGGGAGGGAGCAGTACTTC. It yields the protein CASSQDGGDGREQYF.

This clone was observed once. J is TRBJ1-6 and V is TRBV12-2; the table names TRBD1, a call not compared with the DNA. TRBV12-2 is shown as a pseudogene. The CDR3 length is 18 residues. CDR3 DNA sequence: TGTGCAAGTCCCTTTAAGGTTCAGGGGCAAGGCGTGGATTCACCCCTCCACTTT. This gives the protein CASPFKVQGQGVDSPLHF.

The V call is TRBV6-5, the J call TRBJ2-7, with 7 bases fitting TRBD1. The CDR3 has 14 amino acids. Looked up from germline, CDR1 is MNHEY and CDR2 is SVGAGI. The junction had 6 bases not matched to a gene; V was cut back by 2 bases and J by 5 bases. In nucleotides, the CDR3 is TGTGCCAGCAGTTACCGTGACAGGGCCGACGAGCAGTACTTC. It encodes CASSYRDRADEQYF.

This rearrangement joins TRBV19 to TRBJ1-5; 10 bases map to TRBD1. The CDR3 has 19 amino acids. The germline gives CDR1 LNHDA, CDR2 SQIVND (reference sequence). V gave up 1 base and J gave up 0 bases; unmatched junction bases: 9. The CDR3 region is CASSIVGTGAYYSNQPQHF. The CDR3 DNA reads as TGTGCCAGTAGTATAGTTGGGACAGGGGCCTACTATAGCAATCAGCCCCAGCATTTT.

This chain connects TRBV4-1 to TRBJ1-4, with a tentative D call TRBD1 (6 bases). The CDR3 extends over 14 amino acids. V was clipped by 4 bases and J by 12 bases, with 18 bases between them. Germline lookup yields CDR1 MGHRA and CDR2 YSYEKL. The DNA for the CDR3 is TGCGCCAGCAGCCTCGAACCAGGGGAGGGTGAACTGTTTTTT. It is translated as CASSLEPGEGELFF.

CDR3 sequence (DNA): TGTGCCAGCAGTTCTGCAACAACAGATACGCAGTATTTT. Encoded protein: CASSSATTDTQYF. This chain connects TRBV5-5 to TRBJ2-3; D is unclear. The CDR3 is 13 residues long. Germline V gene lookup returns CDR1 SGHKS and CDR2 YYEKEE (reference sequence). Trimming stripped 5 bases from V and 3 bases from J, with 10 bases between.

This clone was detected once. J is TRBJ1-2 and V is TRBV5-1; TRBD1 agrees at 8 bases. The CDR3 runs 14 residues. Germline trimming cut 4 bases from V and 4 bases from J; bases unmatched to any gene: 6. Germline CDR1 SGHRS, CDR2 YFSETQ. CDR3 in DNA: TGCGCCAGCAGCCCGACAGGGGCGGCCTATGGCTACACCTTC. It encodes CASSPTGAAYGYTF.

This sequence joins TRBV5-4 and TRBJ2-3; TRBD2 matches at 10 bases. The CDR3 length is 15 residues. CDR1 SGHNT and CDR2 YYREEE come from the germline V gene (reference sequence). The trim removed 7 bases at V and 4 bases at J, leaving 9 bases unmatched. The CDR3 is CASFSGGTRADTQYF. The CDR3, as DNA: TGTGCCAGCTTTAGCGGGGGGACGAGGGCAGATACGCAGTATTTT.

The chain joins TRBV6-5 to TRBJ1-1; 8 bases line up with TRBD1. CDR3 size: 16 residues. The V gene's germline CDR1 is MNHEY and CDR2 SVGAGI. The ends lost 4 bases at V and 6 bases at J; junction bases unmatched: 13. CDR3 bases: TGTGCCAGCAGTTTAGTTTTGACAGGGGAAAACGCTGAAGCTTTCTTT. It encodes CASSLVLTGENAEAFF.

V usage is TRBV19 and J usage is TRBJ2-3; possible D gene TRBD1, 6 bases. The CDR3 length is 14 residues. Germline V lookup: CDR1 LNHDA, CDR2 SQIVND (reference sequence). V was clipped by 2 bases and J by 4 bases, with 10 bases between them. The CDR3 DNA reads TGTGCCAGTAGTATAATGGGGGCGCCAGATACGCAGTATTTT. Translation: CASSIMGAPDTQYF.

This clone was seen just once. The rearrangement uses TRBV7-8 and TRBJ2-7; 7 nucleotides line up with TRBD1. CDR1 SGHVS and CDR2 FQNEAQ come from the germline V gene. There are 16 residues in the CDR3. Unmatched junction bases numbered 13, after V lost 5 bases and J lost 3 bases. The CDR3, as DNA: TGTGCCAGCAGCCTTAGACAGGGTAAACCTTTCTACGAGCAGTACTTC. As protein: CASSLRQGKPFYEQYF.

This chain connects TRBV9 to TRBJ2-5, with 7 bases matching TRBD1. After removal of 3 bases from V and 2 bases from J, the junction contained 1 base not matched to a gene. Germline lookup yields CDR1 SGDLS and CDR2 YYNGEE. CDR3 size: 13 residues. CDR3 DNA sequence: TGTGCCAGCAGCGCGGGACAGCAAGAGACCCAGTACTTC. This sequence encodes CASSAGQQETQYF.

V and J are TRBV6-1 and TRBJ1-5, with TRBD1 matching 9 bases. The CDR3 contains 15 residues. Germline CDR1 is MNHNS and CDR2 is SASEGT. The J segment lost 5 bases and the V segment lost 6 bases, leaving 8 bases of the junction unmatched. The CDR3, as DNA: TGTGCCAGCAGCGAAACCGGGACAGGGCATCAGCCCCAGCATTTT. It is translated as CASSETGTGHQPQHF.

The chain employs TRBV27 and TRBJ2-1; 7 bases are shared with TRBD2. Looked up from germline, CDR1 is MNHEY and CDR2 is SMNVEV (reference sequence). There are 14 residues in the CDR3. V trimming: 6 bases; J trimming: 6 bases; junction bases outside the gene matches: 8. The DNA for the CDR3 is TGTGCCAGCAGACTCTCGGGGAGGGCCAATGAGCAGTTCTTC. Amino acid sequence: CASRLSGRANEQFF.

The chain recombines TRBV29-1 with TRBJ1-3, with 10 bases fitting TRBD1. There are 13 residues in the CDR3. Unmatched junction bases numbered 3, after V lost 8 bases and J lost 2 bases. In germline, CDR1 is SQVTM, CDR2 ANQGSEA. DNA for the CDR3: TGCAGCTTCGGACAGGGGGCTGGAAACACCATATATTTT. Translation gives CSFGQGAGNTIYF. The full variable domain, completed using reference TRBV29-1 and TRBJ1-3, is SAVISQKPSRDICQRGTSLTIQCQVDSQVTMMFWYRQQPGQSLTLIATANQGSEATYESGFVIDKFPISRPNLTFSTLTVSNMSPEDSSIYLCSFGQGAGNTIYFGEGSWLTVV.

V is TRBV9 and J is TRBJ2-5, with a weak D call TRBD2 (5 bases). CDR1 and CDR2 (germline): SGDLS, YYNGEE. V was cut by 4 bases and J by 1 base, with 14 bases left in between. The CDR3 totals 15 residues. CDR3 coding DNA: TGTGCCAGCAGCCCCCGAGGGAGATCCCAAGAGACCCAGTACTTC. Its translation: CASSPRGRSQETQYF.

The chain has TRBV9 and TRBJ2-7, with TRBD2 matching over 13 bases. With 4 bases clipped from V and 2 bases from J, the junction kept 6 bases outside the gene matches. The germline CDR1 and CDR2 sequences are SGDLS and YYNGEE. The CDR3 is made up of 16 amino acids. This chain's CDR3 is CASSIGTSGTPYEQYF. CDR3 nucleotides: TGTGCCAGCAGCATCGGGACTAGCGGGACGCCCTACGAGCAGTACTTC. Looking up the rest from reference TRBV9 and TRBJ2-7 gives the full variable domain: DSGVTQTPKHLITATGQRVTLRCSPRSGDLSVYWYQQSLDQGLQFLIQYYNGEERAKGNILERFSAQQFPDLHSELNLSSLELGDSALYFCASSIGTSGTPYEQYFGPGTRLTVT.

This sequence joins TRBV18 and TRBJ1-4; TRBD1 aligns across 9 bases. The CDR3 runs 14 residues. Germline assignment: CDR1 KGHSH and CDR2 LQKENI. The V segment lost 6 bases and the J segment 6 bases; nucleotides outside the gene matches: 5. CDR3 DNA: TGTGCCAGCTCTCCCGGGACAGGGTATGAAAAACTGTTTTTT. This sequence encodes CASSPGTGYEKLFF.

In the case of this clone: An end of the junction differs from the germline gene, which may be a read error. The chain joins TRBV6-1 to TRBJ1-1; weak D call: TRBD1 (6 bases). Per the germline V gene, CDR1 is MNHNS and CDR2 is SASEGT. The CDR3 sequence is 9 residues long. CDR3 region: CASSPPGHF. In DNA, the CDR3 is TGTGCCAGCAGCCCCCCGGGACATTTT.